This TCR beta chain was recorded in a study of CD8 T cells in Susac syndrome (dated by TCRdb to the late 2010s). Some background on the complete study: Whether CD8+ T cell activation and differentiation in Susac syndrome was antigen driven was tested using repertoire sequencing. Clonality of the CD8+ T cell repertoire was compared between over 10 healthy donors, approximately 14 Susac syndrome patients and around 16 multiple sclerosis patients. Findings and caveats that apply to the study as a whole: The study acknowledged that relatively few individuals were included in the TCR sequencing and HLA analysis.

Peripheral blood CD8+ and CD4+ T cells from healthy donors, Susac syndrome patients and multiple sclerosis patients were profiled by high-throughput TCR beta sequencing. The multiple sclerosis controls were treatment-naive patients whose relapsing-remitting disease, either stable or active, fulfilled the revised McDonald criteria. CD8+ TEMRA cells were enriched by FACS, while bulk CD8+ and CD4+ T cells were purified by magnetic negative isolation. Blood was collected in EDTA tubes and processed within 24 hours, with PBMCs isolated through density gradient centrifugation. PBMCs intended for TCR sequencing were cryopreserved in liquid nitrogen and were subsequently thawed in a 37 degrees C water bath. The sorted or isolated CD4+, CD8+ and CD8+ TEMRA cells reached a purity of at least 90%. A remark on this clonotype: No cognate antigen has been identified for it. Base qualities are not provided; no much larger clone lies one nucleotide away.

RNA was extracted using the RNeasy kit, and about 0.45 to 1 ug of the RNA was reverse transcribed with random hexamers. The immunoSEQ multiplex PCR assay, covering 54 Vbeta and 13 Jbeta segments, was used to amplify TCR beta CDR3 regions. PCR amplification bias was corrected by using a synthetic template baseline for primer optimization and computational correction. From the authors' description of their analysis: Reads were assigned to V, D and J genes according to IMGT and analyzed in immunoSEQ Analyzer, with only productive sequences retained. Clonality was computed as one minus Shannon entropy normalized by log2 of the number of productive unique sequences. For each patient and control, public and private clones were evaluated among the 100 most prevalent clones. Susac-specific clones were defined as absent from healthy and MS cohorts, 1052 published viral clones and other ImmuneACCESS disease sequences. Through fastp at Q25 and MiXCR, TCRdb rebuilt clones from the public reads, retaining in-frame beta chains. Every CDR3 protein is listed once, alongside the most common genes and DNA of its rows. V and J calls and clone size were set by TCRdb, not the authors. The sample yields 40,000 to 60,000 distinct CDR3 sequences; 93% were counted once. The ten largest clones capture roughly 0.5% of the sample.

V is pruned by 0 bases and J by 4 bases, leaving 3 bases of the junction without a gene match. CDR1 and CDR2 are drawn from the germline V gene: SGHRS, YFSETQ. The CDR3, from cysteine to phenylalanine, totals 15 residues. The sequence is cut down to CDR3 DNA, 45 bases in frame from base 1. The V gene is TRBV5-1 and the J gene is TRBJ2-3; the junction holds 9 bases that match TRBD1. This TCR was recovered from a human donor with multiple sclerosis. The sequencing sample was made of CD8+ T cells from PBMCs. The CDR3 here reads CASSLDRGLPDTQYF. The DNA sequence is given as TGCGCCAGCAGCTTGGACAGGGGGCTGCCAGATACGCAGTATTTT.